Following are 27 T cell receptor beta chains from one sample sequenced in a study of T cell responses to AZD1222 COVID-19 vaccine. TCRdb's table, derived via immunoSEQ multiplex PCR, lists solely in-frame clones and lacks some. The profile covers about 110,000 clones, with approximately 90% appearing a single time and about 2.5% taken by the ten largest. Sequenced material: peripheral blood, taken 28 days after the second AZD1222 dose. These receptors originate from an adult who received the AZD1222 COVID-19 vaccine.

The chain has TRBV7-2 and TRBJ2-1; 7 nucleotides line up with TRBD1. CDR1 is SGHTA and CDR2 is FQGNSA in the germline V gene. V was clipped by 4 bases and J by 8 bases; unmatched bases: 8. The length of the CDR3 is 14 residues. The CDR3 loop reads CASSSQGNSDEQFF. The DNA for the CDR3 is TGTGCCAGCAGCTCACAGGGGAATTCAGATGAGCAGTTCTTC.

V is TRBV5-4 and J is TRBJ1-2; 8 bases are a match to TRBD1. The CDR3 runs 14 residues. Germline V gene lookup returns CDR1 SGHNT and CDR2 YYREEE (reference sequence). V dropped 0 bases and J dropped 8; count of bases not matched to a gene: 6. CDR3 residues: CASSLGGQGNGYTF. The CDR3 nucleotides read TGTGCCAGCAGCTTGGGTGGACAGGGTAACGGCTACACCTTC.

This rearrangement joins TRBV6-2 or TRBV6-3 to TRBJ2-7; 7 bases fit TRBD2. V dropped 6 bases and J dropped 4; count of bases not matched to a gene: 12. This CDR3 contains 15 residues. The V gene's germline CDR1 is MNHEY and CDR2 SVGEGT. CDR3 loop: CASSAPGGSLYEQYF. The CDR3, as DNA: TGTGCCAGCAGCGCCCCGGGCGGGAGTCTATACGAGCAGTACTTC.

The J gene is TRBJ2-7, the V gene TRBV4-2; D might be TRBD2 (6 bases). This CDR3 has 17 amino acids. Trimming cost V 1 base and J 4 bases, with 20 bases left between them. The germline V gene encodes CDR1 LGHNA and CDR2 YNFKEQ. This CDR3 is CASSQVSGSAGLYEQYF. Here the CDR3 DNA reads TGTGCCAGCAGCCAAGTATCGGGGAGCGCGGGACTGTACGAGCAGTACTTC.

The V call is TRBV18, the J call TRBJ2-5; the D is unclear. The germline V gene encodes CDR1 KGHSH and CDR2 LQKENI. Trimming stripped 1 base from V and 3 bases from J, with 3 bases between. The CDR3 is 12 residues long. CDR3 nucleotides: TGTGCCAGCTCACCACTCGAAGAGACCCAGTACTTC. Protein sequence: CASSPLEETQYF.

The chain carries TRBV19 and TRBJ2-7; either TRBD1 or TRBD2 may fit D (5 bases each). The CDR3 length is 17 residues. Trimming stripped 2 bases from V and 7 bases from J, with 24 bases between. Germline V lookup: CDR1 LNHDA, CDR2 SQIVND (reference sequence). CDR3 region: CASSIRFFGTGPVEQYF. The CDR3 nucleotides read TGTGCCAGTAGTATAAGGTTCTTCGGGACGGGACCGGTGGAGCAGTACTTC.

V and J are TRBV7-3 and TRBJ1-3; no reliable D call. The length of the CDR3 is 15 residues. The V end lost 5 bases, the J end lost 2 bases, and 13 bases lay between the germline ends. CDR1 and CDR2 (germline): SGHTA, FQGTGA. The CDR3 DNA sequence: TGTGCCAGCAGCCCAAGTATCGGTACTGGAAACACCATATATTTT. It yields the protein CASSPSIGTGNTIYF.

The V and J genes are TRBV5-4 and TRBJ1-2; 7 bases agree with TRBD1. The CDR3 sequence is 13 residues long. The germline V gene encodes CDR1 SGHNT and CDR2 YYREEE (reference sequence). The trim removed 2 bases at V and 3 bases at J, leaving 1 base unmatched. The CDR3 DNA sequence: TGTGCCAGCAGCTTTCAGGGGGACTATGGCTACACCTTC. Amino acid sequence: CASSFQGDYGYTF. Drawing the rest from reference TRBV5-4 and TRBJ1-2, the complete variable domain is ETGVTQSPTHLIKTRGQQVTLRCSSQSGHNTVSWYQQALGQGPQFIFQYYREEENGRGNFPPRFSGLQFPNYSSELNVNALELDDSALYLCASSFQGDYGYTFGSGTRLTVV.

The rearrangement links TRBV24-1 to TRBJ2-2; D gene unclear. Germline V gene sequence: CDR1 KGHDR, CDR2 SFDVKD. Trimming stripped 1 base from V and 8 bases from J, with 4 bases between. This CDR3 has 12 amino acids. CDR3 nucleotide sequence: TGTGCCACCAGTGATTTAGCGGGGGAGCTGTTTTTT. Translating gives CATSDLAGELFF.

The V call is TRBV28, the J call TRBJ2-1, with TRBD2 identical over 7 bases. CDR1 is MDHEN, CDR2 SYDVKM, per germline. This CDR3 region has 14 residues. V lost 2 bases to trimming and J lost 8 bases; unmatched junction nucleotides: 6. The CDR3 DNA reads as TGTGCCAGCAGTTTAACTAGCGATTCATATGAGCAGTTCTTC. This encodes CASSLTSDSYEQFF.

The V call is TRBV24-1, the J call TRBJ2-2, with 7 bases matching TRBD1. The CDR3 spans 17 residues. The germline gives CDR1 KGHDR, CDR2 SFDVKD. Losses at the gene ends were 1 base for V and 2 bases for J; bases not matched to a gene: 6. CDR3 sequence reads: CATSDLGGQQNTGELFF. CDR3 sequence (DNA): TGTGCCACCAGTGATTTAGGGGGACAGCAAAACACCGGGGAGCTGTTTTTT.

V and J are TRBV7-9 and TRBJ2-1; D might be TRBD1 or TRBD2, each matching 5 bases. Germline V gene lookup returns CDR1 SEHNR and CDR2 FQNEAQ (reference sequence). V lost 8 bases to trimming and J lost 10 bases, with 18 bases between them. The CDR3 contains 13 residues. The CDR3: CASDGEGVGEQFF. For the CDR3, the DNA is TGTGCCAGCGACGGGGAAGGGGTAGGAGAGCAGTTCTTC.

The chain joins TRBV28 to TRBJ2-5, with 7 positions matching TRBD1. V lost 6 bases, J lost 2 bases, and 9 bases stayed unmatched. The CDR3 covers 15 residues. Per the germline V gene, CDR1 is MDHEN and CDR2 is SYDVKM. CDR3 sequence (DNA): TGTGCCAGCAGCCCTACCCTGACAGGGCAAGAGACCCAGTACTTC. This encodes CASSPTLTGQETQYF.

The J gene is TRBJ2-1, the V gene TRBV6-5, with D hard to call. Trimming shortened V by 3 bases and J by 2 bases, and 8 bases separated the two germline ends. Germline V CDR1 and CDR2: MNHEY, SVGAGI. The CDR3 runs to 14 residues. The chain's CDR3 is CASSYLSPYNEQFF. In DNA form, the CDR3 reads TGTGCCAGCAGTTATCTTTCGCCCTACAATGAGCAGTTCTTC.

The chain links TRBV5-5 to TRBJ1-5; D remains ambiguous. The CDR3 sequence is 17 residues long. Trimming took 1 base from V and 2 from J, leaving 16 bases between them. Germline loops: CDR1 SGHKS, CDR2 YYEKEE (reference sequence). This chain's CDR3 is CASSLLPGSLGNQPQHF. CDR3 coding DNA: TGTGCCAGCAGCTTGTTGCCAGGCAGTCTTGGCAATCAGCCCCAGCATTTT.

The genes are TRBV6-5 and TRBJ2-1; 9 nucleotides agree with TRBD1. Germline CDR1 and CDR2: MNHEY and SVGAGI. There are 13 residues in the CDR3. J was trimmed by 4 bases and V by 11 bases; bases with no gene match: 6. CDR3 protein: CAAGTGPYNEQFF. The CDR3 region has the DNA TGTGCCGCTGGGACAGGGCCTTACAATGAGCAGTTCTTC.

This chain joins TRBV28 and TRBJ1-2; D possibly corresponds to TRBD1 (5 bases). CDR1 and CDR2 (germline): MDHEN, SYDVKM. The length of the CDR3 is 13 residues. V lost 2 bases to trimming and J lost 3 bases, with 7 bases between them. CDR3 DNA: TGTGCCAGCAGTTTACAGGGTGACTATGGCTACACCTTC. Its translation: CASSLQGDYGYTF.

The rearrangement links TRBV5-4 to TRBJ1-6, with D perhaps TRBD1 (5 bases). CDR1 and CDR2 (germline): SGHNT, YYREEE (reference sequence). CDR3 length equals 13 residues. Trimming removed 5 bases at V and 6 bases at J, with 9 bases between. This CDR3 is CASRQAPNSPLHF. Written as DNA, the CDR3 is TGTGCCAGCAGACAGGCGCCTAATTCACCCCTCCACTTT.

J is TRBJ1-3 and V is TRBV5-6; a weak D match, TRBD1 (6 bases). The ends were cut back, 6 bases at V and 2 bases at J, with 15 bases in the middle. Per the germline V gene, CDR1 is SGHDT and CDR2 is YYEEEE. CDR3 length: 15 amino acids. The CDR3, as DNA: TGTGCCAGCAACGGACGGGGGGACACTGGAAACACCATATATTTT. Translated: CASNGRGDTGNTIYF.

The chain links TRBV6-5 to TRBJ1-2; D possibly corresponds to TRBD1 (5 bases). V shed 4 bases and J shed 2 bases, with 8 bases lying between them. CDR3 length equals 13 residues. The germline V gene has CDR1 MNHEY and CDR2 SVGAGI. The CDR3 DNA follows: TGTGCCAGCAGTTGGGACGAGAACTATGGCTACACCTTC. The encoded protein is CASSWDENYGYTF.

The rearrangement links TRBV18 to TRBJ2-7; D is perhaps TRBD2 (6 bases). V was cut by 3 bases and J by 2 bases, with 14 bases left in between. The CDR3 covers 15 residues. The V gene's germline CDR1 is KGHSH and CDR2 LQKENI. The CDR3 DNA is TGTGCCAGCTCACCGAGAGCGGGCAATACCTACGAGCAGTACTTC. It codes for CASSPRAGNTYEQYF.

The chain uses TRBV6-5 and TRBJ1-2; 7 bases agree with TRBD1. The CDR3 has 14 residues. V lost 6 bases to trimming and J lost 2 bases; unmatched junction nucleotides: 6. Germline lookup yields CDR1 MNHEY and CDR2 SVGAGI. CDR3 residues: CASSPVRGNYGYTF. The CDR3 coding sequence is TGTGCCAGCAGCCCCGTCAGGGGGAACTATGGCTACACCTTC.

This chain joins TRBV6-2 or TRBV6-3 and TRBJ1-4, with D perhaps TRBD1 (6 bases). V lost 4 bases to trimming and J lost 6 bases, with 9 bases between them. CDR1 and CDR2 from the germline V gene are MNHEY and SVGEGT. CDR3 size: 13 residues. The CDR3 protein is CASSLGTYEKLFF. For the CDR3, the DNA is TGTGCCAGCAGTTTGGGGACATATGAAAAACTGTTTTTT.

This clone was counted a few times. The chain recombines TRBV7-2 with TRBJ1-2; 8 bases fit TRBD1. Germline CDR1 reads SGHTA; CDR2 reads FQGNSA. The V segment lost 6 bases and the J segment 3 bases; nucleotides outside the gene matches: 9. This CDR3 comprises 15 residues. This chain's CDR3 is CASSSGTGYHYGYTF. DNA of the CDR3: TGTGCCAGCAGTTCCGGGACAGGTTATCACTATGGCTACACCTTC.

The gene calls are TRBV2 and TRBJ2-7, with D unclear. The CDR3 has 12 residues. From germline, CDR1 is SNHLY and CDR2 FYNNEI. Trimming removed 6 bases from V and 6 bases from J, with 12 bases in between. The CDR3 spells CASRLRMGEQYF. In nucleotides, the CDR3 is TGTGCCAGCAGGCTAAGGATGGGCGAGCAGTACTTC.

The rearrangement uses TRBV4-1 and TRBJ1-1, with D unclear. The CDR3 runs 13 residues. The V end was cut by 1 base, the J end by 7 bases, with 10 bases between. Germline V CDR1 and CDR2: MGHRA, YSYEKL. CDR3 DNA: TGCGCCAGCAGCCAAGCGGATCGAGGTGAAGCTTTCTTT. Translating it yields CASSQADRGEAFF.

The chain employs TRBV6-1 and TRBJ1-2, with D uncertain. The CDR3 loop spans 13 amino acids. The V gene's germline CDR1 is MNHNS and CDR2 SASEGT. Trimming took 3 bases from V and 5 from J, leaving 10 bases between them. CDR3 coding DNA: TGTGCCAGCAGTGAGATGATCGAGTATGGCTACACCTTC. Its protein is CASSEMIEYGYTF.